One sample yielded the 13 T cell receptor beta chains listed below, sequenced in a study of metastatic and nonmetastatic thyroid tumors (dated by TCRdb to the early 2020s). The library came from PCR. TCRdb lists the instrument as Illumina HiSeq 4000. The public sequencing data were trimmed at Q25 with fastp and processed into clonotypes with MiXCR by TCRdb, which kept only in-frame beta chains. The sample includes 24,000 or so clones, with around 9.9% observed a single time. The ten largest clonotypes hold under 30% of the sample. No patient had received any treatment before thyroid surgery. Source material: blood. All receptors come from a female donor with papillary thyroid cancer or a benign thyroid nodule (not recorded which). Some clones in this sample may be carry-over from other donors' samples.

The table lists this clone with many counts. The genes are TRBV28 and TRBJ1-3; D call uncertain. V dropped 1 base and J dropped 0 bases, with 7 bases sitting between them. Germline V CDR1 and CDR2: MDHEN, SYDVKM. The length of the CDR3 is 15 residues. The CDR3 loop is CASSLFALSGNTIYF. DNA of the CDR3: TGTGCCAGCAGTTTATTCGCCCTCTCTGGAAACACCATATATTTT.

This clone was counted ten times or more. The genes are TRBV5-6 and TRBJ2-5; D is perhaps TRBD2 (6 bases). V lost 7 bases and J 3 bases, leaving 13 bases between the germline ends. The CDR3 sequence is 13 residues long. Looked up from germline, CDR1 is SGHDT and CDR2 is YYEEEE. Here the CDR3 DNA reads TGTGCCAGCGGGAGGTCGGTGGAAGAGACCCAGTACTTC. This gives the protein CASGRSVEETQYF.

As regards this clone: A read error may produce the germline difference seen at one junction end. The rearrangement joins TRBV29-1 to TRBJ1-2; D possibly corresponds to TRBD1 (6 bases). From germline, CDR1 is SQVTM and CDR2 ANQGSEA. CDR3 length equals 13 residues. CDR3 in DNA: TGCAGCGTTGAATGGAGGACAGAGTCGGGCTGCACCTTC. Translation gives CSVEWRTESGCTF.

This clone occurred many times. In nucleotides, the CDR3 is TGTGCCAGCAGCTTAGGACAGAGAGATCAGCCCCAGCATTTT. It yields the protein CASSLGQRDQPQHF. This chain connects TRBV7-9 to TRBJ1-5; tentative D call: TRBD1 (5 bases). Per the germline V gene, CDR1 is SEHNR and CDR2 is FQNEAQ (reference sequence). This CDR3 comprises 14 residues. V lost 1 base, J lost 5 bases, and 9 bases lay in between.

This clone has a count of ten or more. The chain is built from TRBV20-1 and TRBJ1-6, with D hard to call. V gave up 0 bases and J gave up 5 bases, with 8 bases separating them. Germline CDR1 reads DFQATT; CDR2 reads SNEGSKA (reference sequence). This CDR3 contains 14 residues. The CDR3 sequence: CSARDITDNSPLHF. In DNA form, the CDR3 reads TGCAGTGCTAGAGATATTACCGATAATTCACCCCTCCACTTT.

Many counts were recorded for this clone. The chain combines TRBV2 with TRBJ1-5; possibly TRBD1 for D (5 bases). The germline V and J ends were trimmed by 1 base and 7 bases, with 17 bases remaining between them. Germline V gives CDR1 SNHLY, CDR2 FYNNEI. This CDR3 spans 16 amino acids. The CDR3 bases are TGTGCCAGCAGTGAAGGATCAGGGAGGTTTGGGCAGCCCCAGCATTTT. This codes for CASSEGSGRFGQPQHF.

Details on this clone: A single base separates this from a much larger clone, so it may be a read error. Within the sample, other DNA sequences also encode this same CDR3. The rearrangement links TRBV29-1 to TRBJ2-6, with 7 positions matching TRBD2. CDR1 and CDR2 (germline): SQVTM, ANQGSEA. The CDR3 sequence is 13 residues long. The CDR3 protein is CSVDGGTTNVLTF. CDR3 DNA: TGCAGCGTTGACGGGGGGACGACCAACGTCCTGACCTTC.

The table lists this clone with many counts. The rearrangement links TRBV11-2 to TRBJ2-2, with D perhaps TRBD2 (6 bases). V was shortened by 1 base and J by 6 bases, with 12 bases between the two germline ends. This CDR3 is 15 amino acids long. Per germline, CDR1 SGHAT and CDR2 FQNNGV. Written as DNA, the CDR3 is TGTGCCAGCAGCTTAGTGCGGGGATGGGCCGGGGAGCTGTTTTTT. It yields the protein CASSLVRGWAGELFF.

The chain employs TRBV12-3 or TRBV12-4 and TRBJ1-2, with 8 bases identical to TRBD1. With 3 bases clipped from V and 7 bases from J, the junction kept 7 bases outside the gene matches. This CDR3 spans 14 amino acids. The CDR3 reads CASSLQGAPGGYTF. DNA of the CDR3: TGTGCCAGCAGTTTGCAGGGGGCCCCAGGTGGCTACACCTTC.

This clone is judged medium-sized. V usage is TRBV28 and J usage is TRBJ1-2, with no clear D. Trimming took off 6 bases at V and 11 bases at J, with 16 bases between the two ends. Per germline, CDR1 MDHEN and CDR2 SYDVKM. The CDR3 is made up of 12 amino acids. The CDR3 here is CASRRRPGKYTF. The CDR3 coding sequence is TGTGCCAGCAGAAGGCGGCCTGGGAAATACACCTTC.

This clone was seen many times. The chain carries TRBV20-1 and TRBJ2-1; D is ambiguous. The V end lost 7 bases, the J end lost 6 bases, and 10 bases lay between the germline ends. This CDR3 contains 11 residues. Germline V lookup: CDR1 DFQATT, CDR2 SNEGSKA (reference sequence). The CDR3 sequence is CSVYSINEQFF. The CDR3 DNA follows: TGCAGTGTTTACAGTATCAATGAGCAGTTCTTC.

There are many counts of this clone. The J gene is TRBJ1-2, the V gene TRBV2; D not certain. The germline V gene has CDR1 SNHLY and CDR2 FYNNEI. Trimming pared 6 bases from V and 2 bases from J, leaving 7 bases between. The length of the CDR3 is 12 residues. CDR3 sequence (DNA): TGTGCCAGCAGCCGCCCCAACTATGGCTACACCTTC. It specifies CASSRPNYGYTF.

Notes on this clone: This may be a read error, as it is one base from a much larger clone. J is TRBJ1-3 and V is TRBV5-3; 7 bases match TRBD1. TRBV5-3 is an open reading frame, and its role is uncertain. The CDR3 has 14 amino acids. J lost 7 bases, V lost 5 bases, and 9 bases had no gene match. The CDR3 DNA is TGTGCCAGAAGACGAAGACAGGGTTCCAACACCATATATTTT. Protein: CARRRRQGSNTIYF.